Sequencing of this T cell receptor (beta chain) was carried out in a study of blood T cell repertoires in COVID-19. The wider study: The United States, Italy and Spain provided the acute and convalescent COVID-19 samples. T cells, B-cell-depleted T cells, or PBMCs supplied cDNA or gDNA.

The method was immunoSEQ multiplex PCR; TCRdb's version includes in-frame clones alone and lacks a portion of them. The sample holds 150,000 to 200,000 clones; just under 90% are singletons and the top ten take around 12%. Seattle cases were enrolled at active infection and followed longitudinally. V lost 0 bases and J lost 6, with 14 bases in between. Germline V gene data show CDR1 as LGHNA and CDR2 as YSLEER. The length of the CDR3 is 15 residues. Source material: peripheral blood. The sequence was obtained from a woman in her 70s with COVID-19, enrolled during active disease. This chain uses TRBV4-3 with TRBJ1-2; no clear D. This CDR3 is CASSQDQQLLNGYTF. The CDR3 coding sequence is TGCGCCAGCAGCCAAGATCAACAGCTACTTAATGGCTACACCTTC.